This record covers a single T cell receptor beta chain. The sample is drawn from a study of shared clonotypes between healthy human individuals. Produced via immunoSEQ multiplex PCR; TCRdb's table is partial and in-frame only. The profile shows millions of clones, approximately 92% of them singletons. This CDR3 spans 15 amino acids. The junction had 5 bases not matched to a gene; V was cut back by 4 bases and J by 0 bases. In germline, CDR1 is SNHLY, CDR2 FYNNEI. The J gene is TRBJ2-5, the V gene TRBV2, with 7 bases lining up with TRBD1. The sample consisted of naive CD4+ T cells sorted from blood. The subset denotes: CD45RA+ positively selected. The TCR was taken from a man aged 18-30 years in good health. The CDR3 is CASSGQGLYQETQYF. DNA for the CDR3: TGTGCCAGCAGTGGACAGGGATTGTACCAAGAGACCCAGTACTTC.